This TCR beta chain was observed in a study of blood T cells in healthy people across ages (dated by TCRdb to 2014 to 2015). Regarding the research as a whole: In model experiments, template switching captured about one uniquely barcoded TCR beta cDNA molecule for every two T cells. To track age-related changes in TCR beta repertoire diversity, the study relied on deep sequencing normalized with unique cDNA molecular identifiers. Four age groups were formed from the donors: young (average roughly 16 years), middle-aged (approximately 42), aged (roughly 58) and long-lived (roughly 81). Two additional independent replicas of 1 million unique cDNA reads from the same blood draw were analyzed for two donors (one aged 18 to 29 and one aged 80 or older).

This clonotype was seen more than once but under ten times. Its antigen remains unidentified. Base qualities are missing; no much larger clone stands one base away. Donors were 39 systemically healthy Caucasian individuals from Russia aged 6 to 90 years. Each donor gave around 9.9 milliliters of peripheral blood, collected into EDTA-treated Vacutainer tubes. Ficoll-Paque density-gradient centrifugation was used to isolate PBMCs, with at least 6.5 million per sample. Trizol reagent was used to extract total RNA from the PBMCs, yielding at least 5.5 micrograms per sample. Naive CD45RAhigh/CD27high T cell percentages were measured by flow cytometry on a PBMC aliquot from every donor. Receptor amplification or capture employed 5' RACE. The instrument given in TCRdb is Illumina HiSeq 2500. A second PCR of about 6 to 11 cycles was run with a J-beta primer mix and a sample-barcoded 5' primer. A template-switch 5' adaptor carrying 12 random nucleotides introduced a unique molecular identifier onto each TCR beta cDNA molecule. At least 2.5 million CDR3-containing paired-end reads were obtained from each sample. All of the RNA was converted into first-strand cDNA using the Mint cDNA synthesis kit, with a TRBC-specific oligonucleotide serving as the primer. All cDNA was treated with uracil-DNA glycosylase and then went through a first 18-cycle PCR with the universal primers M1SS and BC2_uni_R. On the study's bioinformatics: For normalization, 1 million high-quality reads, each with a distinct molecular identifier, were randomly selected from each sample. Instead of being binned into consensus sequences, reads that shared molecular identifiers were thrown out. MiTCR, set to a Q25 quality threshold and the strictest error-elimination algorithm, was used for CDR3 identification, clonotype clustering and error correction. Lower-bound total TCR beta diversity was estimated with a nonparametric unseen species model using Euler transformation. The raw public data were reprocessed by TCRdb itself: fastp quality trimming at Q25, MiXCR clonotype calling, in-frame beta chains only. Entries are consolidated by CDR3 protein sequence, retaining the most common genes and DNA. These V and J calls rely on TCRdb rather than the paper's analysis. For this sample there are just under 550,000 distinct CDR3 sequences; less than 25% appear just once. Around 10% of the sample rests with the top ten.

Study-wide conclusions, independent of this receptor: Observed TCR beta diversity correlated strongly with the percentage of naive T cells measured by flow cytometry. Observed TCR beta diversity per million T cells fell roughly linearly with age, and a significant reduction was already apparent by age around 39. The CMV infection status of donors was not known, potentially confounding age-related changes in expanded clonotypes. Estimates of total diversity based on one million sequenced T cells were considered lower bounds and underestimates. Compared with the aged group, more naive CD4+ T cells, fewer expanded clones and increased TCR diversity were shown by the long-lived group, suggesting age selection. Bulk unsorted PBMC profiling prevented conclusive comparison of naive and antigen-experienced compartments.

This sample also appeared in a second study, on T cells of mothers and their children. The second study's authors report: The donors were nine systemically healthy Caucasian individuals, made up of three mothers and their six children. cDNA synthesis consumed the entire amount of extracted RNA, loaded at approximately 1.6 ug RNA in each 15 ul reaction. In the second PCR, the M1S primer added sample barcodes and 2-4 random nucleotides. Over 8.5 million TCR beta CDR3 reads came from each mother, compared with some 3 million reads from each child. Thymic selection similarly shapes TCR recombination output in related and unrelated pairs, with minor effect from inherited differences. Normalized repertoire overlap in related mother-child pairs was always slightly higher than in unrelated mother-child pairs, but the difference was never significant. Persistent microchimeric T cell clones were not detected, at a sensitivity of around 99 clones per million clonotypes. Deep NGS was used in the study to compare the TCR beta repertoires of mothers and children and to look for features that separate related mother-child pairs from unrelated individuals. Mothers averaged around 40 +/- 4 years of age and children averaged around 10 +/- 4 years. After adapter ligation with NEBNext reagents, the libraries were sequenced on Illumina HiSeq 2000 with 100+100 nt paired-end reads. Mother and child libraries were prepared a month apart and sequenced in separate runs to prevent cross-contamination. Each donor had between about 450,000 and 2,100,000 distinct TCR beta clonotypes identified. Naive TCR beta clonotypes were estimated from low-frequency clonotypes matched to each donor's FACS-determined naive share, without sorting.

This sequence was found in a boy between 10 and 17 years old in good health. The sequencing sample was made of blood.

The sequenced DNA is TGTGCCAGCAGCTCCCTCGGGGAAAGCACAGATACGCAGTATTTT. Translated, it reads CASSSLGESTDTQYF. Rearrangement joined TRBV7-8 to TRBJ2-3, and perhaps TRBD2 as D gene, on 5 matching bases. The CDR3 holds 15 amino acids from the cysteine to the phenylalanine. Only CDR3 DNA is held: 45 bases, read in frame from base 1. For CDR1 and CDR2, the germline V gene lists SGHVS and FQNEAQ. V sheds 4 bases and J sheds 0 bases, leaving 11 bases between their ends.